Presented here are 12 T cell receptor beta chains from one specimen sequenced in a study of blood T cell repertoires in COVID-19. The data were produced by immunoSEQ multiplex PCR, yet TCRdb's version contains in-frame clones alone and is incomplete. The sample lists 140,000 or so clones; around 79% were seen once. Sequencing was carried out using peripheral blood. These receptors were collected from a woman in her sixties or seventies with COVID-19, enrolled during active disease.

Here the CDR3 DNA reads TGTGCCAGCAGTTCCCAGGGACAGAATTCACCCCTCCACTTT. Amino acid sequence: CASSSQGQNSPLHF. The chain couples TRBV7-9 to TRBJ1-6; 7 bases map to TRBD1. V gave up 6 bases and J gave up 7 bases; unmatched junction bases: 6. The CDR3 has 14 amino acids. Germline loops: CDR1 SEHNR, CDR2 FQNEAQ (reference sequence).

This clone was recorded only once. V and J are TRBV15 and TRBJ2-1; 9 bases agree with TRBD1. The V gene end was trimmed by 1 base and the J gene end by 9 bases; junction bases not matched to a gene: 13. The CDR3 contains 17 residues. The V gene's germline CDR1 is LNHNV and CDR2 YYDKDF (reference sequence). The chain's CDR3 is CATSRVLQGASWGEQFF. The DNA of the CDR3 is TGTGCCACCAGCAGAGTCTTACAGGGGGCATCATGGGGTGAGCAGTTCTTC.

V gene TRBV30 combines with J gene TRBJ1-2; D remains unclear. Germline V lookup: CDR1 GTSNPN, CDR2 SVGIG (reference sequence). The CDR3 is made up of 13 amino acids. Trimming removed 1 base at V and 8 bases at J, with 14 bases between. DNA for the CDR3: TGTGCCTGGAGTGACGGTAGAACCGGGGGCTACACCTTC. Amino acid sequence: CAWSDGRTGGYTF.

A single count supports this clone. The chain uses TRBV6-6 and TRBJ1-6; D is unclear. Trimming removed 3 bases at V and 0 bases at J, with 9 bases between. In germline, CDR1 is MNHNY, CDR2 SVGAGI (reference sequence). The CDR3 is made up of 16 amino acids. DNA for the CDR3: TGTGCCAGCAGTTATTTTGGTAGCTCCTATAATTCACCCCTCCACTTT. This encodes CASSYFGSSYNSPLHF.

This chain links TRBV14 with TRBJ2-1, with 8 bases lining up with TRBD1. With 2 bases clipped from V and 10 bases from J, the junction kept 7 bases outside the gene matches. Per germline, CDR1 SGHDN and CDR2 FVKESK. This CDR3 spans 14 amino acids. CDR3 residues: CASSQTRGQGEQFF. Here the CDR3 DNA reads TGTGCCAGCAGCCAAACCAGGGGGCAAGGAGAGCAGTTCTTC.

This rearrangement joins TRBV3-1 (or the pseudogene TRBV3-2) to TRBJ1-3; D ambiguous. Germline V gene data show CDR1 as LGHDT and CDR2 as YNNKEL (reference sequence). The CDR3 runs to 16 residues. V lost 1 base and J lost 9, with 19 bases in between. CDR3 region: CASSQGRDGRWVTIYF. DNA of the CDR3: TGTGCCAGCAGCCAAGGACGGGATGGGCGGTGGGTCACCATATATTTT.

The chain has TRBV7-2 and TRBJ1-5; D gene ambiguous. Germline CDR1 and CDR2: SGHTA and FQGNSA. CDR3 length: 14 amino acids. V dropped 4 bases and J dropped 7 bases, with 14 bases sitting between them. The CDR3 coding sequence is TGTGCCAGCAGCTCAGGCGGGGTGGGGCAGCCCCAGCATTTT. Residues: CASSSGGVGQPQHF.

The chain joins TRBV4-1 to TRBJ2-7, with 10 bases fitting TRBD2. The CDR3 runs 15 residues. Germline V lookup: CDR1 MGHRA, CDR2 YSYEKL. Trimming removed 4 bases from V and 2 bases from J; junction bases left unmatched: 5. DNA of the CDR3: TGCGCCAGCAGCCTCCGGACTAGCGGTACCTACGAGCAGTACTTC. Its protein is CASSLRTSGTYEQYF.

The chain recombines TRBV28 with TRBJ2-3, with 8 bases matching TRBD2. The CDR3 sequence is 14 residues long. CDR1 MDHEN and CDR2 SYDVKM come from the germline V gene. Unmatched junction bases numbered 3, after V lost 1 base and J lost 6 bases. The CDR3: CASSLSQREDTQYF. The CDR3 bases are TGTGCCAGCAGTTTATCCCAGCGGGAGGATACGCAGTATTTT.

The chain combines TRBV4-1 with TRBJ1-5; the D gene is possibly TRBD1 (5 bases). CDR1 and CDR2 from the germline V gene are MGHRA and YSYEKL. The CDR3 totals 14 residues. The germline V and J ends were trimmed by 0 bases and 4 bases, with 7 bases remaining between them. The CDR3 protein is CASSQEEGNQPQHF. In nucleotides, the CDR3 is TGCGCCAGCAGCCAAGAGGAGGGGAATCAGCCCCAGCATTTT.

The chain couples TRBV6-6 to TRBJ1-5, with D possibly being TRBD1 (5 bases). Trimming cost V 8 bases and J 1 base, with 15 bases left between them. The germline CDR1 and CDR2 sequences are MNHNY and SVGAGI (reference sequence). The CDR3 is 15 amino acids. CDR3 residues: CASERDRSSNQPQHF. The CDR3 DNA follows: TGTGCCAGCGAAAGAGACAGATCGAGCAATCAGCCCCAGCATTTT.

This chain uses TRBV19 with TRBJ2-1; D is unresolved. V lost 1 base, J lost 2 bases, and 6 bases lay in between. CDR3 length: 14 residues. Looked up from germline, CDR1 is LNHDA and CDR2 is SQIVND (reference sequence). The CDR3 is CASSIGATYNEQFF. CDR3 sequence (DNA): TGTGCCAGTAGTATAGGGGCTACCTACAATGAGCAGTTCTTC.